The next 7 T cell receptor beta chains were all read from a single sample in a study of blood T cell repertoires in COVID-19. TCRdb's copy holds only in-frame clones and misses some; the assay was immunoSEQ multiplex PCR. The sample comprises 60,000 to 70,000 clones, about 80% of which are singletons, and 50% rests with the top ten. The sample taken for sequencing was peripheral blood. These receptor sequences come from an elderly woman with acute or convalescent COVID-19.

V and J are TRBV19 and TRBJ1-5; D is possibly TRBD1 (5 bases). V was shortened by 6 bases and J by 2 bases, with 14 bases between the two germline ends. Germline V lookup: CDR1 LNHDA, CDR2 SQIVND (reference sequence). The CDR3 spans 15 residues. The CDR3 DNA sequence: TGTGCCAGTAGCCCCCATTCCAGGGGCAATCAGCCCCAGCATTTT. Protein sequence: CASSPHSRGNQPQHF. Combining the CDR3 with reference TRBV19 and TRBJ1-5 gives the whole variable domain DGGITQSPKYLFRKEGQNVTLSCEQNLNHDAMYWYRQDPGQGLRLIYYSQIVNDFQKGDIAEGYSVSREKKESFPLTVTSAQKNPTAFYLCASSPHSRGNQPQHFGDGTRLSIL.

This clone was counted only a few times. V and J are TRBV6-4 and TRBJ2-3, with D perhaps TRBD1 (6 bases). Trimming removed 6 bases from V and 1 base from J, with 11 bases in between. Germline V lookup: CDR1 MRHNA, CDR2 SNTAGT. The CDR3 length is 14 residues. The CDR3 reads CASRLQGGTDTQYF. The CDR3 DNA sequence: TGTGCCAGCAGGCTACAGGGAGGCACAGATACGCAGTATTTT.

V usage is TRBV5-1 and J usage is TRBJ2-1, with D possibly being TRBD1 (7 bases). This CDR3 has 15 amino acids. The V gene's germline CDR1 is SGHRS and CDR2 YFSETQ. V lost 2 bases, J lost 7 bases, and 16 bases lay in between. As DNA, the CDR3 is TGCGCCAGCAGCTTAGCGACAGGGAGGTATAATGAGCAGTTCTTC. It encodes CASSLATGRYNEQFF. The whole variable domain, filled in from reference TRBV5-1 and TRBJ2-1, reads KAGVTQTPRYLIKTRGQQVTLSCSPISGHRSVSWYQQTPGQGLQFLFEYFSETQRNKGNFPGRFSGRQFSNSRSEMNVSTLELGDSALYLCASSLATGRYNEQFFGPGTRLTVL.

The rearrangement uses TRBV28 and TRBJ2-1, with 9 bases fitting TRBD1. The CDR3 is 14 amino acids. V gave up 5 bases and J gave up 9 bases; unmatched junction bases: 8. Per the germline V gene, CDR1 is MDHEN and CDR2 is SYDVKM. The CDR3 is CASSRQGGVSEQFF. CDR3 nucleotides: TGTGCCAGCAGTCGACAGGGGGGGGTGAGTGAGCAGTTCTTC.

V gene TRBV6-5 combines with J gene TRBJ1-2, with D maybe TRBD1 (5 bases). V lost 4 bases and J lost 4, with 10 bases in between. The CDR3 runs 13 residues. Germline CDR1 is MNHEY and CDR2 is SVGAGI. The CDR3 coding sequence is TGTGCCAGCAGTTTTAAGGGGTCCTATGGCTACACCTTC. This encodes CASSFKGSYGYTF.

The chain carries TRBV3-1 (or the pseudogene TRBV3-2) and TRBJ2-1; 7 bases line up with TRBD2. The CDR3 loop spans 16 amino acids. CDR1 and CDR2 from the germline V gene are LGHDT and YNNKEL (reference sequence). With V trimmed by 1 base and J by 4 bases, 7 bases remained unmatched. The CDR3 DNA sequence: TGTGCCAGCAGCCAAGCTTGGACTAGAACATACAATGAGCAGTTCTTC. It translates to CASSQAWTRTYNEQFF.

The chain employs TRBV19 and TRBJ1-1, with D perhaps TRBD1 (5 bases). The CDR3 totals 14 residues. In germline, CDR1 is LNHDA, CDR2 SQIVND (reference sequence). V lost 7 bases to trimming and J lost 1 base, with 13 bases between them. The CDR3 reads CASTHRGTNTEAFF. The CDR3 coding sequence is TGTGCCAGTACTCATCGGGGGACGAACACTGAAGCTTTCTTT. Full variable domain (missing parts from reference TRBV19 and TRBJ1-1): DGGITQSPKYLFRKEGQNVTLSCEQNLNHDAMYWYRQDPGQGLRLIYYSQIVNDFQKGDIAEGYSVSREKKESFPLTVTSAQKNPTAFYLCASTHRGTNTEAFFGQGTRLTVV.